The T cell receptor beta chain described here comes from a study of T-cell reconstitution after alpha-beta-depleted transplantation in children (dated by TCRdb to the mid-2010s). Broadly, across the study: Using TCR repertoire profiling, the study quantitatively followed how T-cell immune reconstitution unfolded in children after TCRalphabeta/CD19-depleted allogeneic hematopoietic cell transplantation.

The label giving this sample's treatment or condition can be read as: allogeneic hematopoietic cell transplantation with graft depleted of TCRalphabeta T cells and CD19 B cells. The children who served as transplant recipients had been given grafts of TCRalphabeta/CD19-depleted allogeneic hematopoietic cells. Overall study outcomes, separate from this receptor: Over the following months the frequencies of hyperexpanded clones went down, and after one year T-cell counts and TCRbeta diversity were mostly credited to newly produced T cells. About two months after transplant, the apparently early recovery of alphabetaT-cell counts reportedly depended on just several hundred clones that had expanded rapidly and came from non-depleted graft cells. In some patients, high TCRbeta diversity at day 60 was attributed to recipient T cells and intrathymic progenitors that had survived conditioning.

The library was built by means of PCR. TCRdb records Illumina HiSeq 2500 as the sequencer. Molecular barcoding was employed in the preparation of TCR libraries, with unique molecular identifiers being used to normalize TCRbeta repertoire quantification. The public sequencing data were trimmed at Q25 with fastp and processed into clonotypes with MiXCR by TCRdb, which kept only in-frame beta chains. For every CDR3 protein sequence, its rows merge into one entry that carries the most common genes and DNA. The sample data list a few hundred thousand distinct CDR3 sequences, and roughly a quarter of these were observed just once. Clones ranked in the top ten supply approximately 39% of the sample. In this sample, this clonotype turned up a few times. What antigen it recognizes has not been identified. No much larger clone exists at a distance of one base, and base qualities are not known. The sequence came from a boy under two years old with Wiskott-Aldrich syndrome, due to receive a stem cell transplant. The specimen comprised PBMCs, sampled before TCRalphabeta/CD19-depleted stem cell transplant.

The DNA is TGTGCCAGCAGTGAGGGGCACACCGGGGAGCTGTTTTTT. It encodes CASSEGHTGELFF. The receptor chain draws on TRBV6-1 and TRBJ2-2; 5 matching bases give a weak D call of TRBD1. Taken from the germline V gene, the CDR1 and CDR2 loops are MNHNS and SASEGT. A distance of 5 bases separates the germline ends of V and J, which lose 3 bases and 3 bases respectively. The CDR3 has 13 amino acids, counting the end cysteine and phenylalanine. The CDR3 DNA has 39 bases and is translated from base 1.